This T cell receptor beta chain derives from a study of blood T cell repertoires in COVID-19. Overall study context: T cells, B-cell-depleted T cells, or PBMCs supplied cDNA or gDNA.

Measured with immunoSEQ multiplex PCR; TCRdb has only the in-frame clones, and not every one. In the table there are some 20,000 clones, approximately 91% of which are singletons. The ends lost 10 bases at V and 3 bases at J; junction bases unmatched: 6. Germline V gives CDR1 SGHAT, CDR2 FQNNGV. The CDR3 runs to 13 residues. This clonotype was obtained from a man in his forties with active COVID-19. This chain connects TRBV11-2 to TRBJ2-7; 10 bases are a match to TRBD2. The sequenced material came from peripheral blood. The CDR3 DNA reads TGTGCCACCTTGGGGACTAGCGTCTACGAGCAGTACTTC. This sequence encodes CATLGTSVYEQYF.